The clone carrying this TCR beta chain showed up just a few times. Its antigen is still unknown. These data originate in a study of T cells in narcolepsy. Whole-study context: Enrolled donors included narcolepsy type 1 or type 2 patients and healthy controls. Study-level points and caveats: Comparing one patient's CSF and blood CD4+ clonotypes highlighted HCRT- and TRIB2-specific autoreactive clonotypes. Reportedly, autoreactive clonotypes were serially detected in patients' blood but not controls'.

Only in-frame clones appear in the TCRdb table, and some are missing; sequencing was by immunoSEQ multiplex PCR. The table has tens of thousands of clones, more than 80% seen once. The CDR3 runs 13 residues. V shed 6 bases, J shed 3 bases, and the junction held 5 bases outside the gene matches. Germline CDR1 LNHDA, CDR2 SQIVND (reference sequence). The chain has TRBV19 and TRBJ2-7; TRBD1 agrees at 7 bases. The TCR was taken from a human donor with narcolepsy. Source material: CD45RA- memory CD4+ T cells from PBMCs. The CDR3 DNA reads TGTGCCAGTAGCCGGACAGGCCTCTACGAGCAGTACTTC. It is translated as CASSRTGLYEQYF.